Shown below are 10 T cell receptor beta chains from a single sample sequenced in a study of graft-versus-host responses after intestinal transplantation. Their antigens remain unidentified. Profiling relied on immunoSEQ multiplex PCR, and the TCRdb table lists in-frame clones only, not all of them. In the table there are more than 70,000 clones, about nine tenths of which are singletons. The material sequenced was unstimulated CD4+ T cells sorted from spleen or lymph node cells, taken before intestinal transplant. All receptors derive from a human donor who received an intestinal transplant.

V gene TRBV5-1 combines with J gene TRBJ2-3; 7 nucleotides match TRBD1. The V gene end was trimmed by 3 bases and the J gene end by 2 bases; junction bases not matched to a gene: 6. The germline V gene encodes CDR1 SGHRS and CDR2 YFSETQ. The CDR3 loop spans 15 amino acids. The CDR3 loop reads CASSSLTGITDTQYF. CDR3 nucleotide sequence: TGCGCCAGCAGCTCTCTGACAGGGATCACAGATACGCAGTATTTT. Complete variable domain (other parts from reference TRBV5-1 and TRBJ2-3): KAGVTQTPRYLIKTRGQQVTLSCSPISGHRSVSWYQQTPGQGLQFLFEYFSETQRNKGNFPGRFSGRQFSNSRSEMNVSTLELGDSALYLCASSSLTGITDTQYFGPGTRLTVL.

The J gene is TRBJ1-1, the V gene TRBV6-7; D is unresolved. Being an ORF, TRBV6-7 has a function that is uncertain. The CDR3 has 14 residues. V was cut by 2 bases and J by 0 bases, with 7 bases left in between. The CDR3 is CASSYDKVNTEAFF. The CDR3 DNA reads TGTGCCAGCAGTTACGACAAGGTGAACACTGAAGCTTTCTTT.

This rearrangement joins TRBV2 to TRBJ1-2; 7 nucleotides match TRBD1. CDR1 and CDR2 (germline): SNHLY, FYNNEI. The CDR3 has 13 residues. After removal of 6 bases from V and 5 bases from J, the junction contained 6 bases not matched to a gene. CDR3 sequence reads: CASSRQGLYGYTF. CDR3 in DNA: TGTGCCAGCAGCCGACAGGGCCTTTATGGCTACACCTTC.

The gene calls are TRBV19 and TRBJ1-2, with a weak D call TRBD1 (6 bases). The V gene's germline CDR1 is LNHDA and CDR2 SQIVND (reference sequence). The CDR3 loop spans 15 amino acids. V was trimmed by 1 base and J by 4 bases, leaving 13 bases between them. CDR3 protein: CASSIGTGYGYGYTF. The DNA for the CDR3 is TGTGCCAGTAGTATAGGCACAGGGTACGGCTATGGCTACACCTTC.

The CDR3 spells CASSKQGWEQYF. In nucleotides, the CDR3 is TGTGCCAGCAGCAAACAGGGTTGGGAGCAGTACTTC. The rearrangement links TRBV11-1 to TRBJ2-7; a weak D match, TRBD1 (6 bases). The CDR3 is made up of 12 amino acids. V lost 5 bases, J lost 7 bases, and 12 bases lay in between. Germline CDR1 and CDR2: SGHAT and FQDESV (reference sequence).

V usage is TRBV18 and J usage is TRBJ2-4, with 13 bases identical to TRBD2. The length of the CDR3 is 16 residues. J gave up 6 bases and V 5 bases, and 7 bases lay outside the gene matches. Germline lookup yields CDR1 KGHSH and CDR2 LQKENI. CDR3 sequence: CASSSTSGGVGNIQYF. For the CDR3, the DNA is TGTGCCAGCTCATCAACTAGCGGGGGGGTCGGAAACATTCAGTACTTC. The full variable domain, in which reference TRBV18 and TRBJ2-4 provide the parts outside the CDR3, is NAGVMQNPRHLVRRRGQEARLRCSPMKGHSHVYWYRQLPEEGLKFMVYLQKENIIDESGMPKERFSAEFPKEGPSILRIQQVVRGDSAAYFCASSSTSGGVGNIQYFGAGTRLSVL.

This chain links TRBV29-1 with TRBJ2-5, with D perhaps matching TRBD1 (6 bases). Per the germline V gene, CDR1 is SQVTM and CDR2 is ANQGSEA. The CDR3 is 12 residues long. V dropped 4 bases and J dropped 4 bases, with 10 bases sitting between them. The CDR3 spells CSVVQGIETQYF. The CDR3 nucleotides read TGCAGCGTTGTTCAGGGGATAGAGACCCAGTACTTC. Full variable domain (rest looked up from reference TRBV29-1 and TRBJ2-5): SAVISQKPSRDICQRGTSLTIQCQVDSQVTMMFWYRQQPGQSLTLIATANQGSEATYESGFVIDKFPISRPNLTFSTLTVSNMSPEDSSIYLCSVVQGIETQYFGPGTRLLVL.

The genes are TRBV2 and TRBJ1-1; TRBD1 is a possible D gene (6 bases). Trimming left V 5 bases short and J 4 bases short, with 14 bases between. CDR3 length: 14 residues. CDR1 and CDR2 from the germline V gene are SNHLY and FYNNEI. CDR3 sequence: CASSRVDRTTEAFF. In DNA, the CDR3 is TGTGCCAGCAGTAGAGTCGACAGGACCACTGAAGCTTTCTTT.

The V and J genes are TRBV7-6 and TRBJ1-4, with D perhaps matching TRBD1 (6 bases). Trimming took off 1 base at V and 7 bases at J, with 13 bases between the two ends. Germline V CDR1 and CDR2: SGHVS, FNYEAQ. This CDR3 has 15 residues. CDR3: CASSLGGQRGEKLFF. CDR3 nucleotide sequence: TGTGCCAGCAGCTTAGGGGGGCAGAGGGGTGAAAAACTGTTTTTT.

This clone was picked up one time. The V and J genes are TRBV10-3 and TRBJ2-3; D is unclear. The CDR3 is 15 amino acids. The V end was cut by 7 bases, the J end by 2 bases, with 16 bases between. The germline V gene has CDR1 ENHRY and CDR2 SYGVKD. The CDR3 loop reads CAITPGTLSTDTQYF. DNA for the CDR3: TGTGCCATCACACCAGGAACCCTCTCCACAGATACGCAGTATTTT.